Each of the 3 T cell receptor beta chains below was sequenced from the same sample in a study of CD4 and CD8 cells across lung adenocarcinoma regions. TCRdb called the PCR reads again in MiXCR, with one record for every CDR3 protein. The data contain around 15,000 distinct CDR3 sequences, around 52% of them seen just once; the ten biggest clones take up approximately 32%. Specimen: CD8+ T cells from the center of a lung tumor. Receptors were obtained from a female donor with lung adenocarcinoma. The CD4 and CD8 labels of this study may be unreliable.

This clonotype was recorded a few times. The genes are TRBV27 and TRBJ2-1; 7 bases match TRBD1. Germline CDR1 MNHEY, CDR2 SMNVEV (reference sequence). The length of the CDR3 is 15 residues. Trimming removed 5 bases from V and 6 bases from J; junction bases left unmatched: 10. The CDR3 protein is CASSQSRDRLNEQFF. Here the CDR3 DNA reads TGTGCCAGCAGTCAAAGCCGGGACAGACTCAATGAGCAGTTCTTC.

This clonotype was recorded a few times. The chain combines TRBV7-9 with TRBJ2-5, with 11 nucleotides matching TRBD2. There are 15 residues in the CDR3. The ends lost 3 bases at V and 4 bases at J; junction bases unmatched: 4. Germline V lookup: CDR1 SEHNR, CDR2 FQNEAQ (reference sequence). The CDR3 nucleotides read TGTGCCAGCAGCTTTAGCGGGGGGGTCGGAGAGACCCAGTACTTC. As protein: CASSFSGGVGETQYF.

The chain joins TRBV6-5 to TRBJ2-1, with D possibly TRBD2 on 5 matching bases. V was trimmed by 2 bases and J by 1 base, leaving 9 bases between them. Per the germline V gene, CDR1 is MNHEY and CDR2 is SVGAGI. The CDR3 covers 15 residues. The CDR3 here is CASSYGGSSYNEQFF. CDR3 coding DNA: TGTGCCAGCAGTTACGGCGGGTCATCCTACAATGAGCAGTTCTTC.